This note documents a single TCR beta chain sequence. The CDR3 contains 15 residues. From the 5' RACE reads, TCRdb lists one entry per CDR3 protein and no DNA. The sample totals 200,000 to 250,000 distinct CDR3 sequences. The entry originates in a study of monozygotic twins with inflammatory bowel disease. The chain joins TRBV12-3 or TRBV12-4 to TRBJ1-2; TCRdb's D call, TRBD1, is unchecked because there is no DNA. The receptor's source is a human donor with ulcerative colitis or Crohn's disease, or a healthy co-twin of an affected twin (not recorded which). The sequencing sample was made of blood. CDR3 sequence reads: CASSPRVGRSYGYTF.